A single sample gave rise to the 25 T cell receptor beta chains below, sequenced in a study of beta chain features in type 1 diabetes. The antigens these receptors bind are not known. The authors reverse transcribed all of the isolated RNA, so sequencing captured expressed TCRB transcripts. The protocol was immunoSEQ multiplex PCR, while the TCRdb copy is restricted to in-frame clones and leaves out a portion. The sample lists roughly 150,000 clones, approximately 9% occurring once. Study-wide points: TCRB CDR3s were moderately but significantly shorter in Type 1 diabetes patients in all four CD4+ subsets.

Material: central memory CD4+ T cells from blood. The receptor set was obtained from a woman under 30 with type 1 diabetes.

The chain is built from TRBV15 and TRBJ2-3, with TRBD1 identical over 9 bases. The trim removed 5 bases at V and 4 bases at J, leaving 4 bases unmatched. Germline CDR1 and CDR2: LNHNV and YYDKDF (reference sequence). The CDR3 runs to 14 residues. In nucleotides, the CDR3 is TGTGCCACCAGCGGTAGACAGGGGGCAGATACGCAGTATTTT. Protein product: CATSGRQGADTQYF.

On this clone: The same CDR3 can be traced to other DNA sequences in this sample. This chain joins TRBV18 and TRBJ1-1, with D uncertain. The germline CDR1 and CDR2 sequences are KGHSH and LQKENI. Trimming took off 6 bases at V and 0 bases at J, with 8 bases between the two ends. There are 13 residues in the CDR3. The CDR3 bases are TGTGCCAGCTCTCCAGACATGAACACTGAAGCTTTCTTT. Translated, it gives CASSPDMNTEAFF.

This clone has only a few counts. The chain couples TRBV4-1 to TRBJ2-5; 9 bases match TRBD2. The length of the CDR3 is 16 residues. V shed 2 bases and J 5 bases; nucleotides not matched to a gene: 9. The germline V gene encodes CDR1 MGHRA and CDR2 YSYEKL. CDR3 region: CASSQRGSGGVETQYF. The CDR3 DNA reads TGCGCCAGCAGCCAAAGGGGTAGCGGGGGCGTTGAGACCCAGTACTTC.

A few counts support this clone. V gene TRBV7-2 combines with J gene TRBJ2-7; TRBD2 agrees at 8 bases. The trim removed 1 base at V and 2 bases at J, leaving 7 bases unmatched. The CDR3 runs 16 residues. Germline lookup yields CDR1 SGHTA and CDR2 FQGNSA. CDR3 bases: TGTGCCAGCAGCTTAGATGGCGGGGGGTCCCCCTACGAGCAGTACTTC. Protein sequence: CASSLDGGGSPYEQYF. The full variable domain, with the rest looked up from reference TRBV7-2 and TRBJ2-7, is GAGVSQSPSNKVTEKGKDVELRCDPISGHTALYWYRQSLGQGLEFLIYFQGNSAPDKSGLPSDRFSAERTGGSVSTLTIQRTQQEDSAVYLCASSLDGGGSPYEQYFGPGTRLTVT.

The chain links TRBV6-5 to TRBJ2-7; no clear D gene. Germline V gene lookup returns CDR1 MNHEY and CDR2 SVGAGI. The CDR3 loop spans 13 amino acids. Trimming pared 5 bases from V and 2 bases from J, leaving 10 bases between. The CDR3: CASSARVPYEQYF. The CDR3 nucleotides read TGTGCCAGCAGTGCACGGGTTCCCTACGAGCAGTACTTC.

This clone was counted a few times. V is TRBV19 and J is TRBJ2-5, with TRBD2 identical over 7 bases. Germline V gene sequence: CDR1 LNHDA, CDR2 SQIVND (reference sequence). The CDR3 totals 14 residues. V dropped 4 bases and J dropped 4; count of bases not matched to a gene: 6. The CDR3 region has the DNA TGTGCCAGTAGTAGCGGGAGTGGGGGAGAGACCCAGTACTTC. Amino acids: CASSSGSGGETQYF. Complete variable domain (other parts from reference TRBV19 and TRBJ2-5): DGGITQSPKYLFRKEGQNVTLSCEQNLNHDAMYWYRQDPGQGLRLIYYSQIVNDFQKGDIAEGYSVSREKKESFPLTVTSAQKNPTAFYLCASSSGSGGETQYFGPGTRLLVL.

This clone was found a few times. Within the sample, other DNA sequences also encode this same CDR3. The rearrangement joins TRBV4-1 to TRBJ2-2; TRBD1 matches at 8 bases. V trimming: 1 base; J trimming: 4 bases; junction bases outside the gene matches: 5. CDR1 and CDR2 from the germline V gene are MGHRA and YSYEKL. The CDR3 sequence is 16 residues long. The CDR3 here is CASSQGGQGFTGELFF. Here the CDR3 DNA reads TGCGCCAGCAGCCAAGGTGGACAGGGATTCACCGGGGAGCTGTTTTTT.

This clone was picked up a small number of times. The chain couples TRBV5-1 to TRBJ2-7, with D unclear. Germline assignment: CDR1 SGHRS and CDR2 YFSETQ. Trimming cost V 0 bases and J 5 bases, with 3 bases left between them. The CDR3 is made up of 11 amino acids. The CDR3 bases are TGCGCCAGCAGCTTGGGAGACGAGCAGTACTTC. Protein product: CASSLGDEQYF.

Only a few counts were recorded for this clone. The rearrangement uses TRBV5-6 and TRBJ2-5; D is perhaps TRBD2 (6 bases). Germline values: CDR1 SGHDT, CDR2 YYEEEE. The ends were cut back, 2 bases at V and 5 bases at J, with 16 bases in the middle. The CDR3 covers 15 residues. The DNA of the CDR3 is TGTGCCAGCAGCTTTGGGACTCGGGGCCAGGAGACCCAGTACTTC. Protein: CASSFGTRGQETQYF. The entire variable domain, with the rest obtained from reference TRBV5-6 and TRBJ2-5, is as follows: DAGVTQSPTHLIKTRGQQVTLRCSPKSGHDTVSWYQQALGQGPQFIFQYYEEEERQRGNFPDRFSGHQFPNYSSELNVNALLLGDSALYLCASSFGTRGQETQYFGPGTRLLVL.

This clone was observed a handful of times. The rearrangement uses TRBV7-2 and TRBJ1-2, with a weak D call TRBD1 (6 bases). The V and J ends lost 0 bases and 3 bases respectively, with 14 bases between them. The CDR3 length is 16 residues. Germline loops: CDR1 SGHTA, CDR2 FQGNSA. The CDR3 coding sequence is TGTGCCAGCAGCTTAGCGTTCGCACAGGGTGACTATGGCTACACCTTC. This codes for CASSLAFAQGDYGYTF.

J is TRBJ1-2 and V is TRBV14, with D hard to call. V lost 1 base to trimming and J lost 8 bases, with 11 bases between them. CDR3 size: 13 residues. Germline V gene data show CDR1 as SGHDN and CDR2 as FVKESK. DNA for the CDR3: TGTGCCAGCAGCCAAGTAGCTTGGAGGGGCTACACCTTC. Translated: CASSQVAWRGYTF.

This clone has more than one count but fewer than ten. Here the CDR3 reads CASSLEREALEQYF. DNA for the CDR3: TGTGCCAGCAGCTTGGAGCGGGAAGCCCTCGAGCAGTACTTC. The chain joins TRBV7-4 to TRBJ2-7; the match to TRBD2 covers 7 bases. Germline CDR1 reads SGHVT; CDR2 reads SQSDAQ. The CDR3 totals 14 residues. J was trimmed by 6 bases and V by 3 bases; bases with no gene match: 8.

This clone has just a few counts. The chain combines TRBV5-1 with TRBJ2-7; 8 bases are a match to TRBD1. The CDR3 sequence is 16 residues long. V shed 6 bases, J shed 5 bases, and the junction held 16 bases outside the gene matches. Germline lookup yields CDR1 SGHRS and CDR2 YFSETQ. The CDR3 loop is CASTPRFGQGSNEQYF. In DNA, the CDR3 is TGCGCCAGCACACCCAGATTCGGACAGGGCAGCAACGAGCAGTACTTC. The full variable domain, in which reference TRBV5-1 and TRBJ2-7 provide the parts outside the CDR3, is KAGVTQTPRYLIKTRGQQVTLSCSPISGHRSVSWYQQTPGQGLQFLFEYFSETQRNKGNFPGRFSGRQFSNSRSEMNVSTLELGDSALYLCASTPRFGQGSNEQYFGPGTRLTVT.

The chain uses TRBV7-2 and TRBJ2-7; D is perhaps TRBD2 (6 bases). Trimming took 4 bases from V and 0 from J, leaving 16 bases between them. This CDR3 has 16 residues. The germline CDR1 and CDR2 sequences are SGHTA and FQGNSA. The DNA for the CDR3 is TGTGCCAGCAGCTCAACACTAGCTCGCAGCTCCTACGAGCAGTACTTC. Its protein product is CASSSTLARSSYEQYF.

The V and J genes are TRBV10-3 and TRBJ2-5, with 9 bases lining up with TRBD1. The CDR3 has 17 residues. CDR1 and CDR2 (germline): ENHRY, SYGVKD. Trimming cost V 3 bases and J 5 bases; bases outside gene matches: 13. Here the CDR3 reads CAISDPTAGTGTETQYF. The CDR3 bases are TGTGCCATCAGTGACCCAACCGCCGGGACAGGGACGGAGACCCAGTACTTC.

V usage is TRBV18 and J usage is TRBJ1-1, with D possibly matching TRBD1 (6 bases). Trimming took 3 bases from V and 1 from J, leaving 9 bases between them. Germline CDR1 KGHSH, CDR2 LQKENI. This CDR3 is 14 amino acids long. DNA for the CDR3: TGTGCCAGCTCACCCGGCAGGGGGAACACTGAAGCTTTCTTT. Its protein is CASSPGRGNTEAFF.

The sample holds a few counts of this clone. This chain joins TRBV19 and TRBJ1-2, with 7 bases matching TRBD1. The CDR3 has 14 residues. Germline V gene lookup returns CDR1 LNHDA and CDR2 SQIVND (reference sequence). J lost 1 base, V lost 3 bases, and 2 bases had no gene match. CDR3 DNA: TGTGCCAGTAGTATGGGACAGCTTAACTATGGCTACACCTTC. As protein: CASSMGQLNYGYTF.

V usage is TRBV30 and J usage is TRBJ2-7, with 10 bases aligning to TRBD2. The V gene end was trimmed by 7 bases and the J gene end by 6 bases; junction bases not matched to a gene: 12. CDR3 length: 14 amino acids. Germline V gene data show CDR1 as GTSNPN and CDR2 as SVGIG (reference sequence). The CDR3 DNA is TGTGCCTTCTCCCGGGCTAGCGGGAGTGGCGAGCAGTACTTC. Translating gives CAFSRASGSGEQYF.

This clone was detected a few times. The V and J genes are TRBV2 and TRBJ1-2; D is unclear. This CDR3 contains 13 residues. V lost 5 bases to trimming and J lost 0 bases, with 7 bases between them. Germline V gene lookup returns CDR1 SNHLY and CDR2 FYNNEI. The CDR3 loop is CASSTDTNYGYTF. The DNA of the CDR3 is TGTGCCAGCAGTACAGATACTAACTATGGCTACACCTTC.

This clone was found a few times. This chain connects TRBV2 to TRBJ2-7; D is undetermined. Trimming shortened V by 6 bases and J by 3 bases, and 6 bases separated the two germline ends. This CDR3 contains 11 residues. The V gene's germline CDR1 is SNHLY and CDR2 FYNNEI. The CDR3 DNA reads TGTGCCAGCAGGTTTAGCTACGAGCAGTACTTC. The encoded protein is CASRFSYEQYF.

This CDR3 is CASSHYRVPGNEQFF. The DNA of the CDR3 is TGTGCCAGCTCACATTACAGGGTCCCCGGCAATGAGCAGTTCTTC. The chain employs TRBV18 and TRBJ2-1, with TRBD1 as a possible D gene (6 bases). V shed 4 bases and J shed 6 bases, with 16 bases lying between them. The CDR3 is 15 amino acids. Germline V gives CDR1 KGHSH, CDR2 LQKENI.

This clone was counted only a few times. The V call is TRBV25-1, the J call TRBJ2-2, with D tentatively TRBD2 (6 bases). Trimming removed 3 bases at V and 3 bases at J, with 11 bases between. The CDR3 has 15 residues. Germline V gene sequence: CDR1 MGHDK, CDR2 SYGVNS. The CDR3 loop reads CASSDPRRDTGELFF. The CDR3 DNA follows: TGTGCCAGCAGTGACCCCCGGAGGGACACCGGGGAGCTGTTTTTT.

Only a few counts were recorded for this clone. This chain connects TRBV18 to TRBJ1-5; D uncertain. This CDR3 is built from 15 residues. The V gene lost 5 bases and the J gene lost 0 bases, with 11 bases spanning the gap. CDR1 and CDR2 from the germline V gene are KGHSH and LQKENI. The CDR3 DNA reads TGTGCCAGCTCATCCCGGGAAGATAGCAATCAGCCCCAGCATTTT. Translating it yields CASSSREDSNQPQHF.

This clone turned up a few times. The genes are TRBV19 and TRBJ2-5, with a possible D match to TRBD2 (5 bases). Germline V gene sequence: CDR1 LNHDA, CDR2 SQIVND (reference sequence). V lost 8 bases and J lost 5, with 9 bases in between. The CDR3 runs 11 residues. The CDR3 DNA sequence: TGTGCCAGTGAGGGTGGTGAGACCCAGTACTTC. Its protein product is CASEGGETQYF. The complete variable domain, with remaining parts taken from reference TRBV19 and TRBJ2-5, reads DGGITQSPKYLFRKEGQNVTLSCEQNLNHDAMYWYRQDPGQGLRLIYYSQIVNDFQKGDIAEGYSVSREKKESFPLTVTSAQKNPTAFYLCASEGGETQYFGPGTRLLVL.

The V call is TRBV28, the J call TRBJ2-7, with 9 positions matching TRBD2. The CDR3 is 17 amino acids. The junction had 10 bases not matched to a gene; V was cut back by 2 bases and J by 2 bases. CDR1 MDHEN and CDR2 SYDVKM come from the germline V gene. CDR3 region: CASSLALAGTGTYEQYF. CDR3 coding DNA: TGTGCCAGCAGTTTAGCGCTAGCGGGGACTGGTACCTACGAGCAGTACTTC.